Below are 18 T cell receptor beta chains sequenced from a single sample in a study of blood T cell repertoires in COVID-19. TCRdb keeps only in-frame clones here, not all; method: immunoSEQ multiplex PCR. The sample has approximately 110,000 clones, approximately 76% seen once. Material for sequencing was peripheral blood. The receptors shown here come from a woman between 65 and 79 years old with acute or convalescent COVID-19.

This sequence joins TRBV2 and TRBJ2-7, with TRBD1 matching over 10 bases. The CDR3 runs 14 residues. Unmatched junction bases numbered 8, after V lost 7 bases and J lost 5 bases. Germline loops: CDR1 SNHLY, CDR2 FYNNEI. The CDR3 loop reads CASTRGQGVDEQYF. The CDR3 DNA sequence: TGTGCCAGCACCCGAGGACAGGGGGTAGACGAGCAGTACTTC.

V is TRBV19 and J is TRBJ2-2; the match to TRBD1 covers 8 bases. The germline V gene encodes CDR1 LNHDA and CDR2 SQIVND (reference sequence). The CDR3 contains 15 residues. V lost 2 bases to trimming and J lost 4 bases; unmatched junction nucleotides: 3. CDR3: CASSIQGAATGELFF. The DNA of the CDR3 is TGTGCCAGTAGTATACAGGGGGCGGCCACCGGGGAGCTGTTTTTT.

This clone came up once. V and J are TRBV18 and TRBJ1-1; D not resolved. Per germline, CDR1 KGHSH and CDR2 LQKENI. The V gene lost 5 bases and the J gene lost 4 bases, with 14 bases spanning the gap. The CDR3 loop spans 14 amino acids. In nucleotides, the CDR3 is TGTGCCAGCTCAAACCCCCTGACGGGCACTGAAGCTTTCTTT. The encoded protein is CASSNPLTGTEAFF.

CDR3 sequence: CASSGGQGAYGYTF. In nucleotides, the CDR3 is TGCGCCAGCAGCGGGGGACAGGGAGCCTATGGCTACACCTTC. The chain employs TRBV5-1 and TRBJ1-2; TRBD1 aligns across 9 bases. Germline CDR1 and CDR2: SGHRS and YFSETQ. The CDR3 contains 14 residues. Germline trimming cut 4 bases from V and 4 bases from J; bases unmatched to any gene: 5.

The CDR3 protein is CASRQISGGATNEQFF. The CDR3 nucleotides read TGTGCCAGTAGACAAATTAGCGGGGGGGCGACGAATGAGCAGTTCTTC. This sequence joins TRBV19 and TRBJ2-1; 11 bases agree with TRBD2. CDR1 and CDR2 from the germline V gene are LNHDA and SQIVND (reference sequence). This CDR3 has 16 residues. J lost 7 bases, V lost 6 bases, and 11 bases had no gene match.

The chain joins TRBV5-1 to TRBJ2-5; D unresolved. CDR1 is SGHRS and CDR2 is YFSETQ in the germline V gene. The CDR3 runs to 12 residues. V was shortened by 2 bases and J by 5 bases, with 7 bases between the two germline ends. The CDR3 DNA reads TGCGCCAGCAGCTTACCCGGGGAGACCCAGTACTTC. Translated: CASSLPGETQYF.

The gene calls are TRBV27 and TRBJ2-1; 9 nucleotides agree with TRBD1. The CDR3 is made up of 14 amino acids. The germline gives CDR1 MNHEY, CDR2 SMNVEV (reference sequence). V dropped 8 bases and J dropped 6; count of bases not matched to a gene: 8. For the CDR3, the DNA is TGTGCCAGCGGCCGACAGGGGGTAGTCAATGAGCAGTTCTTC. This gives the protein CASGRQGVVNEQFF.

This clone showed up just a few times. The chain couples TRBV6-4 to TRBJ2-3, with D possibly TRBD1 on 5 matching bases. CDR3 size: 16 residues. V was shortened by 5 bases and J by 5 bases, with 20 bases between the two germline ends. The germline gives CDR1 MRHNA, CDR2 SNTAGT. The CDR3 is CASSPLDRAGGDTQYF. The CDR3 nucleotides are TGTGCCAGCAGTCCCCTCGACAGAGCTGGCGGAGATACGCAGTATTTT.

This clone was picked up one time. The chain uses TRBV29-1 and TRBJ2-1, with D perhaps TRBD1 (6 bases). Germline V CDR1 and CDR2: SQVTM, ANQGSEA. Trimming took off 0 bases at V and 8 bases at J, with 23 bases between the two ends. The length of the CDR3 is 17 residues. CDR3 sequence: CSVEEVGGQTLLYEQFF. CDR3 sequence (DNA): TGCAGCGTTGAAGAAGTAGGCGGACAGACTCTACTTTATGAGCAGTTCTTC.

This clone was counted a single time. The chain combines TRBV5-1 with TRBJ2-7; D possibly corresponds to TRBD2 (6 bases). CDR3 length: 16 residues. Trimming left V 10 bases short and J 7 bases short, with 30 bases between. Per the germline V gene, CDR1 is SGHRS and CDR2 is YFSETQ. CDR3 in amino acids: CARLSLRVGRGWEQYF. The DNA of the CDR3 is TGCGCCCGCTTGAGCCTTAGGGTGGGCCGGGGGTGGGAGCAGTACTTC.

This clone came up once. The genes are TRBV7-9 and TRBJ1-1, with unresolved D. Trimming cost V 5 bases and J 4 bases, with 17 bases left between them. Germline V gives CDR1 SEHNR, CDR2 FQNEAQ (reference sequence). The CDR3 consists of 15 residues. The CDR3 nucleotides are TGTGCCAGCAGCCCGAGTAGTGCAGGATCCACTGAAGCTTTCTTT. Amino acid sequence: CASSPSSAGSTEAFF. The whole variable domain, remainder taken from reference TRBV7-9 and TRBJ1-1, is DTGVSQNPRHKITKRGQNVTFRCDPISEHNRLYWYRQTLGQGPEFLTYFQNEAQLEKSRLLSDRFSAERPKGSFSTLEIQRTEQGDSAMYLCASSPSSAGSTEAFFGQGTRLTVV.

Written as DNA, the CDR3 is TGTGCCAGCAGTACTACCGGGACAGAACGGAAAAAACTGTTTTTT. This translates into CASSTTGTERKKLFF. The chain uses TRBV7-9 and TRBJ1-4, with 7 bases matching TRBD1. Germline trimming cut 6 bases from V and 9 bases from J; bases unmatched to any gene: 13. Germline V gives CDR1 SEHNR, CDR2 FQNEAQ (reference sequence). The CDR3 length is 15 residues.

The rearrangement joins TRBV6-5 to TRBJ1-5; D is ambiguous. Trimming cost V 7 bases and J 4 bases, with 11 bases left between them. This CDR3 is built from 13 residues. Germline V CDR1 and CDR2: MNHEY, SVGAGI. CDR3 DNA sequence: TGTGCCAGCACTAATGGTCGGAATCAGCCCCAGCATTTT. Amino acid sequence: CASTNGRNQPQHF.

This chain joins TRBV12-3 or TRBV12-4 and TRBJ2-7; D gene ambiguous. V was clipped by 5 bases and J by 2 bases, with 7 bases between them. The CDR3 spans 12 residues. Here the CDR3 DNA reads TGTGCCAGCAGTCCCACAGCCTACGAGCAGTACTTC. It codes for CASSPTAYEQYF.

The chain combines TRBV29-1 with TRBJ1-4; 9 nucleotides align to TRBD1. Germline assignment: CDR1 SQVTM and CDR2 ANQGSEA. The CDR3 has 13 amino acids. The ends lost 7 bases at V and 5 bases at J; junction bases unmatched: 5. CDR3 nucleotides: TGCAGCGAAGGGACAGGGATAAATGAAAAACTGTTTTTT. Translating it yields CSEGTGINEKLFF.

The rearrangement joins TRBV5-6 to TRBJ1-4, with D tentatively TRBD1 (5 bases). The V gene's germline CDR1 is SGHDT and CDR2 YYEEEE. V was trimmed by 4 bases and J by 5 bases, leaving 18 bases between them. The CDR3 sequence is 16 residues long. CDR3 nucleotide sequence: TGTGCCAGCAGCCCACAAGCCGGCAGGGCGAATGAAAAACTGTTTTTT. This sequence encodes CASSPQAGRANEKLFF.

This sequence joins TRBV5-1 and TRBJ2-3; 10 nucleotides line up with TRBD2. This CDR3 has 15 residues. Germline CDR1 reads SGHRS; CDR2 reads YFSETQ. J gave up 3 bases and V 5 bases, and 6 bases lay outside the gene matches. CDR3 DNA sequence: TGCGCCAGCAGGCCTACTAGCGGGGTGACAGATACGCAGTATTTT. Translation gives CASRPTSGVTDTQYF.

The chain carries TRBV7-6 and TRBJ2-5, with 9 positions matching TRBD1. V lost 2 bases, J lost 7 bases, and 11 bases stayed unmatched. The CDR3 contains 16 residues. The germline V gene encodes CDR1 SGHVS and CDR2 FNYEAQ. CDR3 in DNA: TGTGCCAGCAGCTTACCCCGGACAGGGGTGGAAGTGACCCAGTACTTC. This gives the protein CASSLPRTGVEVTQYF.